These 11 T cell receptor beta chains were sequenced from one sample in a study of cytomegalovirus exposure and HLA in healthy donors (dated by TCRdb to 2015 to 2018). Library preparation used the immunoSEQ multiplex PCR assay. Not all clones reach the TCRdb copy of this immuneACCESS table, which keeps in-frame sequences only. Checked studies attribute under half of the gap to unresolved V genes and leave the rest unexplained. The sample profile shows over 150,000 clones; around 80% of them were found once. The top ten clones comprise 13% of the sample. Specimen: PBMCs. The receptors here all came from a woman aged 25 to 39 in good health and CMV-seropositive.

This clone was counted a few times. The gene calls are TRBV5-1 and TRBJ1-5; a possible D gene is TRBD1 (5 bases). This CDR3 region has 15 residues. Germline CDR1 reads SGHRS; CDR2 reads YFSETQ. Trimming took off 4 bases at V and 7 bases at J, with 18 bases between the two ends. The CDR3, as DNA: TGCGCCAGCAGCCTTGACCAGGGCCCCGAACAGCCCCAGCATTTT. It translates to CASSLDQGPEQPQHF.

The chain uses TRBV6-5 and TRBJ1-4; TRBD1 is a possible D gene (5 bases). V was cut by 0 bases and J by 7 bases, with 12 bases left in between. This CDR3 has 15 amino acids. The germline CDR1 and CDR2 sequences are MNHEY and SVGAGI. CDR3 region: CASSYSIFDSEKLFF. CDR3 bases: TGTGCCAGCAGTTACTCCATCTTCGACAGTGAAAAACTGTTTTTT.

The chain's CDR3 is CSVAGTDYEQYF. The CDR3, as DNA: TGCAGCGTAGCCGGGACAGACTACGAGCAGTACTTC. This chain links TRBV29-1 with TRBJ2-7, with 7 bases lining up with TRBD1. The length of the CDR3 is 12 residues. V was clipped by 6 bases and J by 3 bases; unmatched bases: 5. Germline V CDR1 and CDR2: SQVTM, ANQGSEA.

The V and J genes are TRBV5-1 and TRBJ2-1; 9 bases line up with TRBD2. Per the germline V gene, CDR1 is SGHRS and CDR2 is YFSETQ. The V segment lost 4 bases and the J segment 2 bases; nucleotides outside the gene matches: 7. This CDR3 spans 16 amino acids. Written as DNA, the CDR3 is TGCGCCAGCAGCACCTTAGCGGGAGTAACCTACAATGAGCAGTTCTTC. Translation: CASSTLAGVTYNEQFF.

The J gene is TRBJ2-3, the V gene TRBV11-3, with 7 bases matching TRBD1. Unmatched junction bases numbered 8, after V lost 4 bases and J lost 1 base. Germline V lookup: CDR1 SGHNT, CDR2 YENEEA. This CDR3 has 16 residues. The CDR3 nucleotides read TGTGCCAGCAGCTCCGGGACAGCCTGGGGCACAGATACGCAGTATTTT. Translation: CASSSGTAWGTDTQYF.

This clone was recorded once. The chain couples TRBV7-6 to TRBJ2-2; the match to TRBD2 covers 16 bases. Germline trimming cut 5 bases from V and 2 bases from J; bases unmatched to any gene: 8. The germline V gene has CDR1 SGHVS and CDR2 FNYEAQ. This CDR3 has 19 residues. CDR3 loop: CASSITGTSGRANTGELFF. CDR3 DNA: TGTGCCAGCAGCATCACCGGGACTAGCGGGAGGGCTAACACCGGGGAGCTGTTTTTT.

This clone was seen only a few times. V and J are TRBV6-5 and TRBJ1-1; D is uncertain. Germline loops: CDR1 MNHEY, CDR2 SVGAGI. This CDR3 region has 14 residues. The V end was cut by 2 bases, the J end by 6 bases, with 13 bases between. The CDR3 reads CASSYGRGSAEAFF. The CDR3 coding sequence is TGTGCCAGCAGTTACGGCCGAGGTTCAGCTGAAGCTTTCTTT.

As DNA, the CDR3 is TGTGCCAGCAGGGTTCGAATGAGGGACAGGGGTTTAGATACGCAGTATTTT. It is translated as CASRVRMRDRGLDTQYF. J is TRBJ2-3 and V is TRBV28; 10 bases match TRBD1. Germline assignment: CDR1 MDHEN and CDR2 SYDVKM. V lost 6 bases to trimming and J lost 5 bases; unmatched junction nucleotides: 14. The CDR3 is made up of 17 amino acids.

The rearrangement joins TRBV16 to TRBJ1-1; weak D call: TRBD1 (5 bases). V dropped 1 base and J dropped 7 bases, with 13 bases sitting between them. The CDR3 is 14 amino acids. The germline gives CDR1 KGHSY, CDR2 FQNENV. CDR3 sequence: CASSQLTGDDEAFF. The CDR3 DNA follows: TGTGCCAGCAGCCAATTAACGGGGGACGATGAAGCTTTCTTT.

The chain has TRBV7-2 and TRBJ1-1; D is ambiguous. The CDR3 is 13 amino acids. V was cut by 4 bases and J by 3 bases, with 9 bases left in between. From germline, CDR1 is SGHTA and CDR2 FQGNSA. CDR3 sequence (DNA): TGTGCCAGCAGCTCAGACGGGGACACTGAAGCTTTCTTT. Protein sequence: CASSSDGDTEAFF.

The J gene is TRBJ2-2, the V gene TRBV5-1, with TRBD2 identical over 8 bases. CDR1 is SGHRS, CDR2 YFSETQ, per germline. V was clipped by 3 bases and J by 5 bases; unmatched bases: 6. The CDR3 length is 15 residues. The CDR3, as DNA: TGCGCCAGCAGCTCGAGCGGGAGAGGGACCGGGGAGCTGTTTTTT. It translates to CASSSSGRGTGELFF.